The 23 T cell receptor beta chains presented below share a single source sample, sequenced in a study of T cells in Graves' hyperthyroidism and ophthalmopathy. Amplification targeted TCR beta CDR3 regions from RNA transcripts. TCR CDR3 regions were first amplified by RT-PCR with HTBI primers. MiXCR was run by TCRdb on the multiplex PCR reads, yielding one entry per CDR3 protein. Here the sample spans 460,000 or so distinct CDR3 sequences, about an eighth being singletons. Source material: blood. These receptors all come from a woman aged 18-29 years with Graves' hyperthyroidism.

V usage is TRBV18 and J usage is TRBJ1-2, with TRBD1 matching 7 bases. Looked up from germline, CDR1 is KGHSH and CDR2 is LQKENI. Trimming removed 2 bases from V and 5 bases from J; junction bases left unmatched: 8. This CDR3 spans 15 amino acids. DNA of the CDR3: TGTGCCAGCTCACCATGGGACAGCTTGTCGTATGGCTACACCTTC. Its translation is CASSPWDSLSYGYTF.

This clonotype was counted many times. V and J are TRBV29-1 and TRBJ2-7, with D possibly TRBD1 on 6 matching bases. Looked up from germline, CDR1 is SQVTM and CDR2 is ANQGSEA. The CDR3 has 13 amino acids. V lost 6 bases, J lost 2 bases, and 14 bases lay in between. The CDR3 coding sequence is TGCAGCGTGTCAGGGGACCAAACCTACGAGCAGTACGTC. As protein: CSVSGDQTYEQYV.

This clonotype was found many times. V is TRBV7-9 and J is TRBJ2-1, with D perhaps TRBD1 (6 bases). Germline lookup yields CDR1 SEHNR and CDR2 FQNEAQ (reference sequence). With 4 bases removed from V and 6 bases from J, the gap between germline ends came to 10 bases. The CDR3 loop spans 13 amino acids. In DNA, the CDR3 is TGTGCCAGCAGCTACGGACAGATCAATGAGCAGTTCTTC. It specifies CASSYGQINEQFF.

This chain links TRBV19 with TRBJ2-7, with 11 bases aligning to TRBD1. Germline values: CDR1 LNHDA, CDR2 SQIVND (reference sequence). The CDR3 sequence is 15 residues long. J lost 6 bases, V lost 3 bases, and 7 bases had no gene match. CDR3 bases: TGTGCCAGTAGTATCGGCGGACAGGGGGCTGGCGAGCAGTACTTC. Translation gives CASSIGGQGAGEQYF.

This clonotype was recorded a few times. The chain is built from TRBV6-1 and TRBJ1-1, with TRBD1 matching over 8 bases. From germline, CDR1 is MNHNS and CDR2 SASEGT. The CDR3 loop spans 12 amino acids. With V trimmed by 8 bases and J by 7 bases, 6 bases remained unmatched. The CDR3 reads CASGMDRVEAFF. CDR3 nucleotide sequence: TGTGCCAGCGGGATGGACAGGGTTGAAGCTTTCTTT.

In its sample, this clonotype was seen a few times. The J gene is TRBJ1-5, the V gene TRBV6-1, with TRBD1 as a possible D gene (5 bases). Trimming took off 4 bases at V and 2 bases at J, with 24 bases between the two ends. The CDR3 sequence is 19 residues long. The V gene's germline CDR1 is MNHNS and CDR2 SASEGT. CDR3 sequence (DNA): TGTGCCAGCAGTGCCCAACCGGGACCGCTAGTGTGGGGCAATCAGCCCCAGCATTTT. This gives the protein CASSAQPGPLVWGNQPQHF.

The sample holds many counts of this clonotype. This rearrangement joins TRBV28 to TRBJ1-4, with D possibly being TRBD1 (6 bases). V dropped 10 bases and J dropped 3 bases, with 18 bases sitting between them. This CDR3 is built from 15 residues. Looked up from germline, CDR1 is MDHEN and CDR2 is SYDVKM. CDR3 amino acids: CATKVGGQSNEKLFF. As DNA, the CDR3 is TGTGCCACCAAAGTTGGCGGACAGTCTAATGAAAAACTGTTTTTT.

On this clonotype itself: The conserved final phenylalanine or tryptophan is absent from the CDR3, which likely points to a read error. The gene calls are TRBV20-1 and TRBJ2-5; 11 positions match TRBD2. CDR3 length equals 14 residues. J was trimmed by 4 bases and V by 0 bases; bases with no gene match: 1. Germline CDR1 and CDR2: DFQATT and SNEGSKA (reference sequence). The CDR3, as DNA: TGCAGTGCTAGAGATGGACTAGCGGGAGAGACCCAGTACCTC. It translates to CSARDGLAGETQYL.

Ten or more counts support this clonotype. This chain connects TRBV10-3 to TRBJ2-1, with D maybe TRBD2 (5 bases). In germline, CDR1 is ENHRY, CDR2 SYGVKD. The CDR3 has 16 amino acids. Trimming took off 7 bases at V and 7 bases at J, with 23 bases between the two ends. CDR3 sequence: CAIKSERNTLRNEQFF. The CDR3 DNA follows: TGTGCCATCAAGAGCGAGCGGAACACCCTTAGGAATGAGCAGTTCTTC.

This clonotype came up many times. The rearrangement links TRBV7-3 to TRBJ2-1, with D maybe TRBD1 (6 bases). CDR3 length: 15 residues. Trimming left V 5 bases short and J 0 bases short, with 11 bases between. Germline CDR1 reads SGHTA; CDR2 reads FQGTGA. The CDR3 here is CASSQQGSSYNEQFF. The CDR3, as DNA: TGTGCCAGCAGCCAACAGGGTAGCTCCTACAATGAGCAGTTCTTC.

This rearrangement joins TRBV7-9 to TRBJ2-2; a weak D match, TRBD1 (5 bases). CDR1 is SEHNR, CDR2 FQNEAQ, per germline (reference sequence). The CDR3 runs to 17 residues. Trimming left V 5 bases short and J 1 base short, with 17 bases between. CDR3 in amino acids: CASSPSGWGENTGELFF. CDR3 bases: TGTGCCAGCAGCCCTTCCGGGTGGGGCGAGAACACCGGGGAGCTGTTTTTT.

In this sample, this clonotype turned up many times. V usage is TRBV9 and J usage is TRBJ2-2; D gene uncertain. The ends were cut back, 0 bases at V and 8 bases at J, with 8 bases in the middle. Germline V CDR1 and CDR2: SGDLS, YYNGEE. CDR3 length equals 13 residues. DNA for the CDR3: TGTGCCAGCAGCGTAGATCCACCAGGGGAGCTGTTTTTT. This codes for CASSVDPPGELFF. The full variable domain, in which reference TRBV9 and TRBJ2-2 provide the parts outside the CDR3, is DSGVTQTPKHLITATGQRVTLRCSPRSGDLSVYWYQQSLDQGLQFLIQYYNGEERAKGNILERFSAQQFPDLHSELNLSSLELGDSALYFCASSVDPPGELFFGEGSRLTVL.

This clonotype has ten or more counts. This chain uses TRBV20-1 with TRBJ2-5, with D tentatively TRBD2 (5 bases). The V end was cut by 3 bases, the J end by 2 bases, with 16 bases between. This CDR3 has 15 amino acids. CDR1 and CDR2 from the germline V gene are DFQATT and SNEGSKA (reference sequence). CDR3 sequence reads: CSARWGVRAQETQYF. The DNA of the CDR3 is TGCAGTGCTAGGTGGGGAGTGCGCGCTCAAGAGACCCAGTACTTC.

This clonotype showed up just a few times. The V call is TRBV6-6, the J call TRBJ2-1, with TRBD2 identical over 8 bases. CDR1 and CDR2 (germline): MNHNY, SVGAGI (reference sequence). The CDR3 covers 16 residues. The V gene end was trimmed by 2 bases and the J gene end by 7 bases; junction bases not matched to a gene: 10. CDR3 nucleotides: TGTGCCAGCAGTTACCTCCTAGCGGGCGAGGGGAATGAGCAGTTCTTC. It translates to CASSYLLAGEGNEQFF.

The chain combines TRBV5-1 with TRBJ1-1; D is possibly TRBD1 (5 bases). Per germline, CDR1 SGHRS and CDR2 YFSETQ. The V end lost 3 bases, the J end lost 6 bases, and 21 bases lay between the germline ends. The CDR3 totals 16 residues. The DNA for the CDR3 is TGCGCCAGCAGCTCCACACGGGGACGGACGAGCGCTGAAGCTTTCTTT. It translates to CASSSTRGRTSAEAFF.

The table lists this clonotype with many counts. The V and J genes are TRBV19 and TRBJ2-1; 9 bases match TRBD2. Germline V gives CDR1 LNHDA, CDR2 SQIVND (reference sequence). V lost 5 bases to trimming and J lost 8 bases; unmatched junction nucleotides: 10. This CDR3 has 15 residues. CDR3 DNA sequence: TGTGCCAGTAGTTTTAGTAGCGGGAGTAGGGATGAGCAGTTCTTC. This codes for CASSFSSGSRDEQFF.

This clonotype was seen repeatedly, ten times or more. The chain is built from TRBV11-2 and TRBJ2-1, with D possibly TRBD1 on 6 matching bases. Trimming took 5 bases from V and 11 from J, leaving 19 bases between them. The CDR3 loop spans 14 amino acids. Germline V gives CDR1 SGHAT, CDR2 FQNNGV. CDR3 in amino acids: CASSPPGHRVKQFF. CDR3 DNA: TGTGCCAGCAGCCCCCCGGGCCACAGGGTGAAGCAGTTCTTC.

This clonotype showed up many times. The chain employs TRBV5-1 and TRBJ2-2, with TRBD2 identical over 11 bases. Germline V gives CDR1 SGHRS, CDR2 YFSETQ. This CDR3 comprises 19 residues. With V trimmed by 0 bases and J by 0 bases, 7 bases remained unmatched. CDR3 sequence (DNA): TGCGCCAGCAGCTTGGCCGTAGCGGGAGGGCCTTCGAACACCGGGGAGCTGTTTTTT. This encodes CASSLAVAGGPSNTGELFF.

The chain uses TRBV18 and TRBJ1-3, with no clear D. The ends were cut back, 4 bases at V and 0 bases at J, with 13 bases in the middle. The CDR3 has 16 residues. The germline gives CDR1 KGHSH, CDR2 LQKENI. The CDR3 loop is CASSLVTKSSGNTIYF. CDR3 sequence (DNA): TGTGCCAGCTCACTCGTGACAAAGAGCTCTGGAAACACCATATATTTT.

This clonotype was seen at least ten times. This sequence joins TRBV6-2 or TRBV6-3 and TRBJ1-2, with 8 bases fitting TRBD1. Looked up from germline, CDR1 is MNHEY and CDR2 is SVGEGT. The trim removed 7 bases at V and 5 bases at J, leaving 9 bases unmatched. This CDR3 region has 14 residues. For the CDR3, the DNA is TGTGCCAGCACCGCAGGACAGGGACCATATGGCTACACCTTC. Residues: CASTAGQGPYGYTF.

This clonotype came up once. This sequence joins TRBV4-2 and TRBJ2-3; possibly TRBD2 for D (5 bases). From germline, CDR1 is LGHNA and CDR2 YNFKEQ. The CDR3 is 15 residues long. V was trimmed by 0 bases and J by 4 bases, leaving 11 bases between them. The CDR3, as DNA: TGTGCCAGCAGCCAAGAATTGGAGGCCGCAGATACGCAGTATTTT. Its translation: CASSQELEAADTQYF.

This chain connects TRBV28 to TRBJ2-4, with a possible D match to TRBD1 (6 bases). Trimming took off 0 bases at V and 5 bases at J, with 8 bases between the two ends. The CDR3 has 14 amino acids. Germline loops: CDR1 MDHEN, CDR2 SYDVKM. CDR3: CASSLWGAQNIQYF. CDR3 nucleotide sequence: TGTGCCAGCAGTTTATGGGGGGCCCAAAACATTCAGTACTTC.

The sample holds a few counts of this clonotype. V usage is TRBV4-1 and J usage is TRBJ1-1, with D possibly TRBD1 on 6 matching bases. V lost 1 base, J lost 11 bases, and 11 bases lay in between. The CDR3 length is 12 residues. Germline V lookup: CDR1 MGHRA, CDR2 YSYEKL. The CDR3 nucleotides are TGCGCCAGCAGCCAAGTGGGGGCGCGCGCTTTCTTT. Translating it yields CASSQVGARAFF.